The T cell receptor (beta chain) under discussion was sequenced for a study of cytomegalovirus exposure and HLA in healthy donors. Study-level background: A prior study identified approximately 120 million unique TCR beta sequences from about 179 million T cells.

On this clone: Its antigen is not known.

With 60 Vbeta and 13 Jbeta primers, the PCR was carried out. Clones were sequenced by immunoSEQ multiplex PCR, and TCRdb holds only the in-frame ones, with some missing. The repertoire shows about 53,000 clones; the top ten hold 2.1%. Overall study findings and caveats: One variant, a missense change in DCLRE1C, was linked in a later analysis to TCR beta V- and J-gene trimming. Whilst most TCR sequences proved rare, a subset of public TCRs occurred across many donors. Researchers reported in a later analysis that common viral pathogens appeared linked to several top clusters.

The CDR3 runs 16 residues. The germline CDR1 and CDR2 sequences are MNHEY and SVGAGI. The junction had 9 bases not matched to a gene; V was cut back by 3 bases and J by 5 bases. This TCR was sampled from a woman younger than 30 in good health and CMV-seronegative. This chain connects TRBV6-5 to TRBJ2-2, with 7 bases that match TRBD2. Material: PBMCs. CDR3 amino acids: CASSYFSGGGTGELFF. In DNA form, the CDR3 reads TGTGCCAGCAGTTATTTTTCCGGGGGAGGGACCGGGGAGCTGTTTTTT.